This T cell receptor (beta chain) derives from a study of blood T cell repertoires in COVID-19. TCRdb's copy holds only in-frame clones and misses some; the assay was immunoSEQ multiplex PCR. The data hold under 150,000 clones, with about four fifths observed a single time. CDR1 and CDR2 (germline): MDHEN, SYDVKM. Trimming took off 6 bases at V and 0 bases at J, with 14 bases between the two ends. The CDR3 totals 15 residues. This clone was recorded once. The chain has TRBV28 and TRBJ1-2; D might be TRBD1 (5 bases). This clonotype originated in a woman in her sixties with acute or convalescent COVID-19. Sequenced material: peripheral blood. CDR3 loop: CASRSGTRANYGYTF. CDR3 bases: TGTGCCAGCAGGTCAGGGACTCGAGCTAACTATGGCTACACCTTC.